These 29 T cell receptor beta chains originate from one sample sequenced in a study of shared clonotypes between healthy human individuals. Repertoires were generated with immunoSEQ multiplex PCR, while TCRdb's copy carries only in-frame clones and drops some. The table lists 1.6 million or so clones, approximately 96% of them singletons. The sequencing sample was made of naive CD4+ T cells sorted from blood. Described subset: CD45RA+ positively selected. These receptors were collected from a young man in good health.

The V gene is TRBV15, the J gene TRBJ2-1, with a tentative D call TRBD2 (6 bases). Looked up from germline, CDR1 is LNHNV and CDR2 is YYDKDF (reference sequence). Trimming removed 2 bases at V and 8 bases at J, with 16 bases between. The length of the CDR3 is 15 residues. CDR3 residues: CATSRYRGNDDEQFF. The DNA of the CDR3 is TGTGCCACCAGCAGATATCGCGGGAACGACGATGAGCAGTTCTTC.

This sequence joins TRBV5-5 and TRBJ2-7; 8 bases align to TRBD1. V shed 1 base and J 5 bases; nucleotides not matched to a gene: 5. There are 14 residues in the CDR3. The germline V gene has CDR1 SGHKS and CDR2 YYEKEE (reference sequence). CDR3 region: CASSLFGQGDEQYF. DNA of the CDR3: TGTGCCAGCAGCTTGTTTGGACAGGGTGACGAGCAGTACTTC.

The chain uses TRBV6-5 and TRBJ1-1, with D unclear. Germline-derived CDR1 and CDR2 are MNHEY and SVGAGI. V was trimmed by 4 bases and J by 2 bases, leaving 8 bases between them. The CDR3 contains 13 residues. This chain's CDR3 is CASSFAGNTEAFF. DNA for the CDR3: TGTGCCAGCAGTTTTGCCGGTAACACTGAAGCTTTCTTT.

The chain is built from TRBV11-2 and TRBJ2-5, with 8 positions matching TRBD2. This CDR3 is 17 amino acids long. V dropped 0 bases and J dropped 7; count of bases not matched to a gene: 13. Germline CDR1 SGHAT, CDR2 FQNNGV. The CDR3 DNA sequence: TGTGCCAGCAGCTTAGAGGGGGGACTAGGCTTGTTAGGGACCCAGTACTTC. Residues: CASSLEGGLGLLGTQYF.

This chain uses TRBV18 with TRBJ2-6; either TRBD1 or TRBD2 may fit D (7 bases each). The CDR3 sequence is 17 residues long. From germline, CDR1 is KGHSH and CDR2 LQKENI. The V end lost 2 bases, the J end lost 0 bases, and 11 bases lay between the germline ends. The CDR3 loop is CASSPARGGSGANVLTF. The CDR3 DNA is TGTGCCAGCTCACCAGCCAGGGGGGGCTCTGGGGCCAACGTCCTGACTTTC.

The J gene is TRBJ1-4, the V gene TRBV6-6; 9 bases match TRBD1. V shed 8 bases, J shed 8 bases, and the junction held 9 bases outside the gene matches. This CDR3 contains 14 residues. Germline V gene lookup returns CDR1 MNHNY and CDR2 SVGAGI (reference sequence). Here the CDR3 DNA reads TGTGCCAGCGGCCTGACAGGGGGAGGAGAAAAACTGTTTTTT. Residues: CASGLTGGGEKLFF.

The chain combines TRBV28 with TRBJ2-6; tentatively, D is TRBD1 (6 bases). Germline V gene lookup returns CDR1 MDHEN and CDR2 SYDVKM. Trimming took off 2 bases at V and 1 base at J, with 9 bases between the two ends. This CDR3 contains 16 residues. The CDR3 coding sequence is TGTGCCAGCAGTTTAGGAACAGGGTCTGGGGCCAACGTCCTGACTTTC. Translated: CASSLGTGSGANVLTF.

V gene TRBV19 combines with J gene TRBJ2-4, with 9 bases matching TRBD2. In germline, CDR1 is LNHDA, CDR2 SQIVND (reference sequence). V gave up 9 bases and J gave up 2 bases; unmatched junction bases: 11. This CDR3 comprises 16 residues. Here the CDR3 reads CASSGGLAGTKNIQYF. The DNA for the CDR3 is TGTGCCAGCTCAGGGGGGCTAGCGGGAACCAAAAACATTCAGTACTTC.

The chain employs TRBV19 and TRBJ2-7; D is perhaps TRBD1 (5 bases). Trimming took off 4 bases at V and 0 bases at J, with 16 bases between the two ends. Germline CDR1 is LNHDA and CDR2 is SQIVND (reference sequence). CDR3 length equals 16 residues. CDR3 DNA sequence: TGTGCCAGTAGTACATTCGCAGGGCCGAGCTCCTACGAGCAGTACTTC. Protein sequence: CASSTFAGPSSYEQYF.

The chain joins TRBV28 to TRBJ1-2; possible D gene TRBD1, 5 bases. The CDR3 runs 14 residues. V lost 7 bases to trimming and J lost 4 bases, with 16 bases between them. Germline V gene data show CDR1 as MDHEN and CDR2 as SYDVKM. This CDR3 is CASTLSGGFYGYTF. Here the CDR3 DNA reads TGTGCCAGCACCCTCAGTGGGGGTTTCTATGGCTACACCTTC.

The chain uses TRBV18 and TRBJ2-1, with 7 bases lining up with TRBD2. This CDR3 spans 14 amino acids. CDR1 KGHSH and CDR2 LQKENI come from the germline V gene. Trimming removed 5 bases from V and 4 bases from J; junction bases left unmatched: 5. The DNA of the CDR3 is TGTGCCAGCTCATTAAGCGGGGCTTACAATGAGCAGTTCTTC. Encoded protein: CASSLSGAYNEQFF.

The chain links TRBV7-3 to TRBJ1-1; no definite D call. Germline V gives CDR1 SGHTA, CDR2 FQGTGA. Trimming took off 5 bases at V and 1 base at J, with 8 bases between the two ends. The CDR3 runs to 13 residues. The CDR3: CASSLQWNTEAFF. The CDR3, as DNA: TGTGCCAGCAGCCTACAGTGGAACACTGAAGCTTTCTTT.

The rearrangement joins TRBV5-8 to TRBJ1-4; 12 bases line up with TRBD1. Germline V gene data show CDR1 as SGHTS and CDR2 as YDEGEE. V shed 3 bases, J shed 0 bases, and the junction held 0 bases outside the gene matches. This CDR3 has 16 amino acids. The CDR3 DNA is TGTGCCAGCAGCTGGGACAGGGGGCCAACTAATGAAAAACTGTTTTTT. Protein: CASSWDRGPTNEKLFF. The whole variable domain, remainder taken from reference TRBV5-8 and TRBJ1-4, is EAGVTQSPTHLIKTRGQQATLRCSPISGHTSVYWYQQALGLGLQFLLWYDEGEERNRGNFPPRFSGRQFPNYSSELNVNALELEDSALYLCASSWDRGPTNEKLFFGSGTQLSVL.

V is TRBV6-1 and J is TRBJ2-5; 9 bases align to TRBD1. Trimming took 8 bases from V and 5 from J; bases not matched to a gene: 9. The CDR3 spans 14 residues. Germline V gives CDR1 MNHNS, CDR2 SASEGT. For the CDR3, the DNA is TGTGCCAGCCACCATACAGGGGGCGCGGAGACCCAGTACTTC. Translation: CASHHTGGAETQYF.

The CDR3 DNA follows: TGTGCCAGCAGCTTATCGTCAGGAATCCCGCAGACGCCCCAGCATTTT. It is translated as CASSLSSGIPQTPQHF. The rearrangement uses TRBV7-2 and TRBJ1-5, with no clear D. Trimming took off 2 bases at V and 9 bases at J, with 20 bases between the two ends. CDR1 is SGHTA, CDR2 FQGNSA, per germline. The CDR3 sequence is 16 residues long.

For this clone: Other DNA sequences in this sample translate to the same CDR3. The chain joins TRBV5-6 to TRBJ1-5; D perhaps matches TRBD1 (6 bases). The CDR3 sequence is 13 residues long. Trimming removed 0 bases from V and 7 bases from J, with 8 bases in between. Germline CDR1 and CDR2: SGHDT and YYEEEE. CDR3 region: CASSLAGDQPQHF. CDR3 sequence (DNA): TGTGCCAGCAGCTTGGCAGGGGACCAGCCCCAGCATTTT.

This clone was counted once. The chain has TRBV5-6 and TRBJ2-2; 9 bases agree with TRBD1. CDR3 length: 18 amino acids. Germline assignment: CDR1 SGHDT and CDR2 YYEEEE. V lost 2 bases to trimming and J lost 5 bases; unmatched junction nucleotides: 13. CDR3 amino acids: CASSLILSGTGRTGELFF. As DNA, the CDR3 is TGTGCCAGCAGCTTAATTCTATCCGGGACAGGGCGAACCGGGGAGCTGTTTTTT.

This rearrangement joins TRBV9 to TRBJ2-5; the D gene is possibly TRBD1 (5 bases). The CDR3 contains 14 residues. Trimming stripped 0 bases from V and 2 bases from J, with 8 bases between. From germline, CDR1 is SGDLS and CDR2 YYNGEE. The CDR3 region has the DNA TGTGCCAGCAGCGTAGGCAGGGTGCAAGAGACCCAGTACTTC. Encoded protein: CASSVGRVQETQYF.

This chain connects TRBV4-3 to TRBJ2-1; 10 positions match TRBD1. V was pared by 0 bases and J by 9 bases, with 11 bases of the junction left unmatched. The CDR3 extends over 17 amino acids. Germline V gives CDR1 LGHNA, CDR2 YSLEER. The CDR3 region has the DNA TGCGCCAGCAGCCAAGATCTATTTCGGGACAGGGGCGTTGAGCAGTTCTTC. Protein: CASSQDLFRDRGVEQFF.

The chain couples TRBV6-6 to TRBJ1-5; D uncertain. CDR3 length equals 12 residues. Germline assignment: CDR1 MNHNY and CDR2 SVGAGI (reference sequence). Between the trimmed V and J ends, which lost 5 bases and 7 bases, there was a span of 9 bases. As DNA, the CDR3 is TGTGCCAGCAGTAGGGTGGTGCAGCCCCAGCATTTT. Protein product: CASSRVVQPQHF.

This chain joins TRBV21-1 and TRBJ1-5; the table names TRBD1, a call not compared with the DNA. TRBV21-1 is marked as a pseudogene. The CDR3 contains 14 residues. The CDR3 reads CASSGTGYDQPQHF. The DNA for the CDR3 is TGTGCCAGCAGCGGGACAGGGTATGATCAGCCCCAGCATTTT.

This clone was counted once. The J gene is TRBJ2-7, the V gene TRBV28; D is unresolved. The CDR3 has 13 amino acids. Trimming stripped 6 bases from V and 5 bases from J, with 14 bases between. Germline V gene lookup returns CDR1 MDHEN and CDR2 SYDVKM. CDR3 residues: CASSPAQSDEQYF. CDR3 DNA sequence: TGTGCCAGCAGCCCTGCACAATCGGACGAGCAGTACTTC.

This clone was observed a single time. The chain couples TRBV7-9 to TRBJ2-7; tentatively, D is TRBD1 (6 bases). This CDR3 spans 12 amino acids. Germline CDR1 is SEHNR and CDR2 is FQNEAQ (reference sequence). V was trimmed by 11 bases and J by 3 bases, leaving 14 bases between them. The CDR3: CAAARGNYEQYF. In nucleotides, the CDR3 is TGTGCCGCAGCAAGGGGGAACTACGAGCAGTACTTC.

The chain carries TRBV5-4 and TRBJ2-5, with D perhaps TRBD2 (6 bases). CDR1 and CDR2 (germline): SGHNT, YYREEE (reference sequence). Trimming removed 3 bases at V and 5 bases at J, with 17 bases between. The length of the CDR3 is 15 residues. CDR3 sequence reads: CASSWKSGERETQYF. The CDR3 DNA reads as TGTGCCAGCAGCTGGAAGTCGGGAGAACGGGAGACCCAGTACTTC. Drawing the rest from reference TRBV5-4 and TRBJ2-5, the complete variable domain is ETGVTQSPTHLIKTRGQQVTLRCSSQSGHNTVSWYQQALGQGPQFIFQYYREEENGRGNFPPRFSGLQFPNYSSELNVNALELDDSALYLCASSWKSGERETQYFGPGTRLLVL.

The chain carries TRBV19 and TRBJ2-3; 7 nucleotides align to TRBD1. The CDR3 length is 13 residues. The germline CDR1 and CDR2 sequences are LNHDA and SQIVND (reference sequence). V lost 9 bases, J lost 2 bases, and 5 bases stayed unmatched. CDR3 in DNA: TGTGCCAGCGGGACAGCTCACACAGATACGCAGTATTTT. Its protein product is CASGTAHTDTQYF.

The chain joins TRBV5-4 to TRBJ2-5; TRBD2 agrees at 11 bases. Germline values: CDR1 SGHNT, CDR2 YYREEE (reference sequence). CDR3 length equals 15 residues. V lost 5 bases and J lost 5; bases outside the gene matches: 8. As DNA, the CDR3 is TGTGCCAGCAGTCGGACTAGCGGGTCACAGGAGACCCAGTACTTC. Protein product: CASSRTSGSQETQYF.

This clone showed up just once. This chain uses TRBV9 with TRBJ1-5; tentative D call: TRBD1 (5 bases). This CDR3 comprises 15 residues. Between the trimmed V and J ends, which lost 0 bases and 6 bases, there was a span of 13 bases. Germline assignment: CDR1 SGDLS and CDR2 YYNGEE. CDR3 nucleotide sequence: TGTGCCAGCAGCGTAGGAGGAGGGGCCGGTCAGCCCCAGCATTTT. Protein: CASSVGGGAGQPQHF.

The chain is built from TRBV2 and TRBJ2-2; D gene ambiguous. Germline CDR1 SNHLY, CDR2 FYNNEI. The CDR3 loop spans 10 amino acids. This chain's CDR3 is CTSRSGELFF. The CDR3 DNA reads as TGTACTTCTCGGTCCGGGGAGCTGTTTTTT.

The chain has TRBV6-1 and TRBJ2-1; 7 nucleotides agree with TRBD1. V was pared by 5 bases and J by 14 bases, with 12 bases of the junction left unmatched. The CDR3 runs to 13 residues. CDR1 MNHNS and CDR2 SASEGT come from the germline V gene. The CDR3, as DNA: TGTGCCAGCAGTTCCTCATTGCAGGGGGACGAGTTCTTC. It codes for CASSSSLQGDEFF.